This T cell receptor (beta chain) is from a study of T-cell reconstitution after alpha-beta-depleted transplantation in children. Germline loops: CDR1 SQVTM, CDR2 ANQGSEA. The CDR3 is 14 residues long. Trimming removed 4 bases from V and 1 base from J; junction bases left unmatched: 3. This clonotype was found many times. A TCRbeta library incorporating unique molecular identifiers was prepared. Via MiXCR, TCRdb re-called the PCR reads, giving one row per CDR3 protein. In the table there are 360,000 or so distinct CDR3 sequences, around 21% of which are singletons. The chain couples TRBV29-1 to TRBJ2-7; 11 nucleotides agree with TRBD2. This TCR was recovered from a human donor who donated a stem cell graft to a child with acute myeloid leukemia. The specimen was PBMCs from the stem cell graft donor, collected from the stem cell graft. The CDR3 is CSVAGLAESYEQYF. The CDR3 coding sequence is TGCAGCGTTGCGGGACTAGCGGAGTCCTACGAGCAGTACTTC.